This T cell receptor (beta chain) was retrieved from a study of beta chain features in type 1 diabetes. As for the study in general: Cells sorted and examined across all samples totaled more than 90,000,000. Findings and limits, study-wide: Moderate yet significant TCRB CDR3 shortening was seen in Type 1 diabetes patients in all four CD4+ subsets.

V was shortened by 5 bases and J by 4 bases, with 8 bases between the two germline ends. The CDR3 covers 12 residues. CDR1 and CDR2 from the germline V gene are MNHNY and SVGAGI (reference sequence). Reverse transcribing all isolated RNA meant expressed TCRB transcripts were sequenced. TCRdb keeps only in-frame clones here, not all; method: immunoSEQ multiplex PCR. The table lists 140,000 or so clones, 13% of them singletons. Each donor gave one heparinised blood draw averaging roughly 120 mL. CD45RO/CCR7/CD25/CD127/CD95/CD27 separated CD4+ naive, central memory, regulatory and stem cell-like memory cells by sorting. This clone was observed a handful of times. Its antigen is undetermined.

The sequence came from a man younger than 30 with type 1 diabetes. The chain couples TRBV6-6 to TRBJ1-1; D possibly corresponds to TRBD1 (5 bases). The specimen was central memory CD4+ T cells from blood. CDR3 in amino acids: CASSPGGTEAFF. In DNA form, the CDR3 reads TGTGCCAGCAGTCCGGGGGGCACTGAAGCTTTCTTT.